This T cell receptor (beta chain) comes out of a study of T cell changes during pregnancy in multiple sclerosis. Trimming left V 5 bases short and J 5 bases short, with 11 bases between. Germline CDR1 reads SEHNR; CDR2 reads FQNEAQ (reference sequence). The CDR3 is made up of 13 amino acids. Data came from immunoSEQ multiplex PCR; TCRdb stores just in-frame clones and leaves some out. The profile shows over 60,000 clones, 91% of them singletons. The genes are TRBV7-9 and TRBJ2-3; D is possibly TRBD2 (6 bases). Here the sequenced sample was CD4+ T cells from peripheral blood mononuclear cells, taken in the third trimester of pregnancy. The sequence was obtained from a female donor in good health, enrolled as a control in a pregnancy study. The CDR3: CASSLPGEDTQYF. CDR3 sequence (DNA): TGTGCCAGCAGCCTCCCGGGGGAAGATACGCAGTATTTT.